This TCR beta chain was recorded in a study of Ad26.COV2.S vaccination and SARS-CoV-2 variants. General study results and limits: Whether participants received vaccine or placebo, their non-spike TCR breadth was similar.

The method was immunoSEQ multiplex PCR; TCRdb's version includes in-frame clones alone and lacks a portion of them. The table has a few hundred thousand clones, 92% seen once. Treatment described: roughly 20 received Ad26.COV2.S at low or high dose, single or two shots; about 5 received placebo; per-sample allocation not given. Sampling was performed 63 days after the first vaccine or placebo injection. In Boston, an adult donor aged 18-55 years took part. Germline V gene lookup returns CDR1 MNHEY and CDR2 SVGAGI. The junction had 3 bases not matched to a gene; V was cut back by 6 bases and J by 0 bases. This CDR3 spans 15 amino acids. For this clone: Its cognate antigen is unknown.

This clonotype was obtained from a person between 18 and 59 years old who received the Ad26.COV2.S COVID-19 vaccine or a placebo. Sequencing was performed on peripheral blood, taken in a trial of Ad26.COV2.S vaccine versus placebo. The chain recombines TRBV6-5 with TRBJ2-7; 12 bases agree with TRBD1. The CDR3 coding sequence is TGTGCCAGCAGCCCGGGACAGGGGGCCTCCTACGAGCAGTACTTC. Translation gives CASSPGQGASYEQYF.